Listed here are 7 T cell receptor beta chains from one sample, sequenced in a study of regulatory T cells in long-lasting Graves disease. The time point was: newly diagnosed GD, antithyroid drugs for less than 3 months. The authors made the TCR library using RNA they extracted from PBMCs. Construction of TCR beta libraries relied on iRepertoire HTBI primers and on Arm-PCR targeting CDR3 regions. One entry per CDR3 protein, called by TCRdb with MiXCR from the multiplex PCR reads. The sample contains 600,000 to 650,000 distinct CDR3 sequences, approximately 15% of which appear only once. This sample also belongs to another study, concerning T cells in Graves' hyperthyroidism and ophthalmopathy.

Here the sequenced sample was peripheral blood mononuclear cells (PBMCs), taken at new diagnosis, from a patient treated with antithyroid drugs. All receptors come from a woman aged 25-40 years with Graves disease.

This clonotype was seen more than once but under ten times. CDR3 protein: CASSWRQGTTNEKLFF. Written as DNA, the CDR3 is TGTGCCAGCAGTTGGCGACAGGGGACAACTAATGAAAAACTGTTTTTT. The gene calls are TRBV28 and TRBJ1-4, with 8 bases identical to TRBD1. Germline V lookup: CDR1 MDHEN, CDR2 SYDVKM. This CDR3 region has 16 residues. V was clipped by 4 bases and J by 0 bases; unmatched bases: 4.

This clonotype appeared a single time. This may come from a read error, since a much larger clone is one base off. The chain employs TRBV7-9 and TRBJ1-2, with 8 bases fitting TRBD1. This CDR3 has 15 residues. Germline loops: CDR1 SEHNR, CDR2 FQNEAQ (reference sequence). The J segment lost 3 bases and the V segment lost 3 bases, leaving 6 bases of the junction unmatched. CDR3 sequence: CASSFAGGADYGYTF. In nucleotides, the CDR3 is TGTGCCAGCAGCTTCGCAGGGGGCGCGGACTATGGCTACACCTTC.

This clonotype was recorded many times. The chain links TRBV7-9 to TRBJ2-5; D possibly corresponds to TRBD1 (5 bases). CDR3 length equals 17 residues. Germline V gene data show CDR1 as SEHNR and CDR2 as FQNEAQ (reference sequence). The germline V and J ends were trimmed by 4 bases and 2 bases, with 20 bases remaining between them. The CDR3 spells CASSSRLIRDRQETQYF. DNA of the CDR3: TGTGCCAGCAGCTCCCGTCTAATTCGAGACAGACAAGAGACCCAGTACTTC.

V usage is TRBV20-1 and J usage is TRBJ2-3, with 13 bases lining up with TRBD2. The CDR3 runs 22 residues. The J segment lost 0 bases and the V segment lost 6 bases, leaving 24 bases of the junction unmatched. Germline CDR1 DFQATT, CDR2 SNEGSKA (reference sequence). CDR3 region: CSAKAGLAGAQLRGTSTDTQYF. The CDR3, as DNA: TGCAGTGCCAAAGCAGGACTAGCGGGGGCCCAGCTTCGGGGGACTAGCACAGATACGCAGTATTTT.

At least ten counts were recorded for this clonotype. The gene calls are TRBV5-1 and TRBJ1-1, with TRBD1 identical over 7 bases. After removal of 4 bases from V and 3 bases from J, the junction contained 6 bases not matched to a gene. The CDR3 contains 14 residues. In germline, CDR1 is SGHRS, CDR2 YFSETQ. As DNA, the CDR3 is TGCGCCAGCAGCCCCGGGACAGAGCACACTGAAGCTTTCTTT. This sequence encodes CASSPGTEHTEAFF. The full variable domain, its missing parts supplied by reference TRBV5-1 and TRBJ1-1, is KAGVTQTPRYLIKTRGQQVTLSCSPISGHRSVSWYQQTPGQGLQFLFEYFSETQRNKGNFPGRFSGRQFSNSRSEMNVSTLELGDSALYLCASSPGTEHTEAFFGQGTRLTVV.

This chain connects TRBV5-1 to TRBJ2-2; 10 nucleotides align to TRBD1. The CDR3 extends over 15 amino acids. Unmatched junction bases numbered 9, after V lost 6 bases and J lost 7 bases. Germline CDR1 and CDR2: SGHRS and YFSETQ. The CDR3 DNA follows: TGCGCCAGCAACCCCGACAGGGGGCTAGGCGGGGAGCTGTTTTTT. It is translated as CASNPDRGLGGELFF.

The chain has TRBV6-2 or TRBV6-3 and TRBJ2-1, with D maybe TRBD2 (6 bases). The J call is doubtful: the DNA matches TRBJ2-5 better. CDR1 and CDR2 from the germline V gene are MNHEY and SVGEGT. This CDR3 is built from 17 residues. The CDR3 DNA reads TGTGCCAGCAGTTCCCTCCGGAGGGGAAGGGGAGAGGAGACCCAGTACTTC. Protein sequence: CASSSLRRGRGEETQYF.